This record looks at one TCR beta chain sequence and its context. Its antigen is as yet unknown. The data are from a study of CD8+ T cells in alopecia areata. RNA was isolated and reverse transcribed to cDNA, the sequencing template. Sequencing used immunoSEQ multiplex PCR; TCRdb keeps in-frame clones, though not all of them. The data show over 150,000 clones, approximately 60% seen once. General study findings and limits: Higher clonality and more expanded CD8+ clones appeared in lesional than normal scalp. When scalp samples are sequenced, resident alphabeta T cells of normal skin are also captured. TCR sharing across patients was less clear than in mice, possibly HLA-related.

The sequence derives from a human donor in good health. The material sequenced was CD8+ T cells sorted from blood.

The CDR3 coding sequence is TGTGCCAGCAGCGTCGACAGTTGGAACACTGAAGCTTTCTTT. Its protein product is CASSVDSWNTEAFF. This chain connects TRBV9 to TRBJ1-1, with D maybe TRBD1 (5 bases). CDR1 is SGDLS, CDR2 YYNGEE, per germline. CDR3 size: 14 residues. Trimming took 2 bases from V and 1 from J, leaving 9 bases between them.